The present entry profiles one T cell receptor (beta chain) with its context. This may be a read error: a much more frequent sequence differs by one nucleotide. The data were produced by immunoSEQ multiplex PCR, yet TCRdb's version contains in-frame clones alone and is incomplete. The sample has some 130,000 clones, 90% seen once; the top ten hold around 7%. The data are from a study of T cell responses to AZD1222 COVID-19 vaccine. The clonotype originates from an adult in good health. The input for sequencing was peripheral blood, taken on day 0 of AZD1222 vaccination.

DNA for the CDR3: TGTGCCAGCAATTACTCGGTTGCGACAGATACGCAGTATTTT. As protein: CASNYSVATDTQYF. The V call is TRBV6-5, the J call TRBJ2-3; D is uncertain. Germline CDR1 and CDR2: MNHEY and SVGAGI. The CDR3 is 14 amino acids.